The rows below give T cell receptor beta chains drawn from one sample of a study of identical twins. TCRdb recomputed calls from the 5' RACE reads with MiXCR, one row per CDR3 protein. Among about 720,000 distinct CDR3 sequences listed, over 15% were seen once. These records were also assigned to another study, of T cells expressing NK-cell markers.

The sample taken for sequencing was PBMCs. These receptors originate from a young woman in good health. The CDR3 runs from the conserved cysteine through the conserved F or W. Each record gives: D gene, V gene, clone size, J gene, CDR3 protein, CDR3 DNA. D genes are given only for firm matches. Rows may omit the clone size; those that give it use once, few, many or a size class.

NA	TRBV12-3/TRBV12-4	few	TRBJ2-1	CASSLLTANGQFF	TGTGCCAGCAGTTTGCTGACCGCCAATGGACAGTTCTTC
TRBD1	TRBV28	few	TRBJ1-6	CASSRQGDSPLHF	TGTGCCAGCAGTCGACAGGGGGATTCACCCCTCCACTTT
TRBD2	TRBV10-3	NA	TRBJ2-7	CATSGGEQYF	TGTGCCACCTCGGGGGGCGAGCAGTACTTC
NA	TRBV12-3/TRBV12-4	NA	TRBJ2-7	CASSLIPPPGPPPGWQYF	TGTGCCAGCAGTTTAATTCCGCCTCCAGGGCCTCCCCCTGGCTGGCAGTACTTC
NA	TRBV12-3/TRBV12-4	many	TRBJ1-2	CASSPHPGGYTF	TGTGCCAGCAGTCCTCATCCCGGGGGCTACACCTTC
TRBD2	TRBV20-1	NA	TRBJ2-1	CSARDPTSGRDNEQFF	TGCAGTGCTAGGGACCCGACTAGCGGGAGGGACAATGAGCAGTTCTTC
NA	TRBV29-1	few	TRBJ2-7	CSVDAEWGEQYF	TGCAGCGTTGATGCAGAATGGGGCGAGCAGTACTTC
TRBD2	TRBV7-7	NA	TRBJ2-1	CASSLGLAGGHHEQFF	TGTGCCAGCAGCTTGGGACTAGCGGGGGGGCACCATGAGCAGTTCTTC
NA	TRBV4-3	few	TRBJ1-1	CASSQGTWGTTEAFF	TGCGCCAGCAGCCAGGGGACCTGGGGGACCACTGAAGCTTTCTTT
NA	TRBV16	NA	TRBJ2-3	CASSKYRVSTDTQYF	TGTGCCAGCAGCAAATACAGGGTGAGCACAGATACGCAGTATTTT
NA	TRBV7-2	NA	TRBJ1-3	CASRPGQRFIAGNTIYF	TGTGCCAGCAGACCCGGGCAGAGGTTTATAGCTGGAAACACCATATATTTT
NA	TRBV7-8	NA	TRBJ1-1	CASSPNSGVPNTEAFF	TGTGCCAGCAGCCCAAATTCAGGGGTCCCGAACACTGAAGCTTTCTTT
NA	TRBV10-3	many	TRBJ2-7	CAISGGTTYEQYF	TGTGCCATCAGTGGCGGGACGACCTACGAGCAGTACTTC
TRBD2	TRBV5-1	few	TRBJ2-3	CASSPGGIRTDTQYF	TGCGCCAGCAGCCCCGGGGGGATCCGCACAGATACGCAGTATTTT
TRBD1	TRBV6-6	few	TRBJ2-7	CASARQGIEQYF	TGTGCCAGCGCAAGACAGGGGATCGAGCAGTACTTC
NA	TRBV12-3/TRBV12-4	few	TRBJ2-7	CASGDLSSYEQYF	TGTGCCAGCGGGGACCTTAGCTCCTACGAGCAGTACTTC
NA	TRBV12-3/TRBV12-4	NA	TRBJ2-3	CASSPSDRYTDTQYF	TGTGCCAGCAGTCCTAGCGACAGGTACACAGATACGCAGTATTTT
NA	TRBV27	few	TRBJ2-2	CASTPTGMTGELFF	TGTGCCAGCACCCCCACGGGGATGACCGGGGAGCTGTTTTTT
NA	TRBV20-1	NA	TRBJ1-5	CSALTPPAGPQHF	TGCAGTGCTCTAACACCCCCAGCTGGACCCCAGCATTTT
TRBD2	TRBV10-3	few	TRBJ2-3	CAISDGLAGGTDTQYF	TGTGCCATCAGTGATGGGCTAGCGGGAGGCACAGATACGCAGTATTTT
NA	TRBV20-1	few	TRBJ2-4	CSAREVAKNIQYF	TGCAGTGCTAGAGAAGTAGCCAAAAACATTCAGTACTTC
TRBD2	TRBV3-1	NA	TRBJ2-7	CASGPFQTSGSSYEQYF	TGTGCCAGCGGACCTTTCCAAACTAGCGGGAGTTCCTACGAGCAGTACTTC
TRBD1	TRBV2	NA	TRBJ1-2	CASNPGQGASMGGYTF	TGTGCCAGCAATCCGGGACAGGGTGCCTCTATGGGTGGCTACACCTTC
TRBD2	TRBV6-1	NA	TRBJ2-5	CASSGGGGLAGGETQYF	TGTGCCAGCAGTGGCGGGGGCGGACTAGCGGGGGGAGAGACCCAGTACTTC
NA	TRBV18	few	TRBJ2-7	CASSKGFESSYEQYF	TGTGCCAGCTCGAAGGGGTTCGAGAGCTCCTACGAGCAGTACTTC
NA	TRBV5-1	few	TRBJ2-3	CASSLGSSASTDTQYF	TGCGCCAGCAGCTTGGGGTCTAGCGCTAGCACAGATACGCAGTATTTT
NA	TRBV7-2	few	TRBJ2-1	CASSRLYEQFF	TGTGCCAGCAGCAGACTCTATGAGCAGTTCTTC
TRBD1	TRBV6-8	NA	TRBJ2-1	CASSYSKTGKSYNEQFF	TGTGCCAGCAGTTACTCGAAGACAGGGAAGTCCTACAATGAGCAGTTCTTC
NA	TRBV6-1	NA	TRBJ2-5	CASSEDRVSETQYF	TGTGCCAGCAGTGAAGACAGGGTTTCGGAGACCCAGTACTTC
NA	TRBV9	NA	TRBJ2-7	CASSSRDKTYEQYF	TGTGCCAGCAGCTCCCGGGACAAAACCTACGAGCAGTACTTC
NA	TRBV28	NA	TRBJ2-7	CASSLPGAANEQYF	TGTGCCAGCAGTTTACCGGGGGCGGCCAACGAGCAGTACTTC
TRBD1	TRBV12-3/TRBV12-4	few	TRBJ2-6	CASSLTGAANVLTF	TGTGCCAGCAGTCTAACAGGGGCGGCCAACGTCCTGACTTTC
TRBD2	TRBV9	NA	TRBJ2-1	CASSPGTSVNEQFF	TGTGCCAGCAGCCCCGGGACTAGCGTCAACGAGCAGTTCTTC
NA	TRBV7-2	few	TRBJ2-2	CASSLRGRTGELFF	TGTGCCAGCAGCTTAAGGGGGAGGACCGGGGAGCTGTTTTTT
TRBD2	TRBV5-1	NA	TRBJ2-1	CASSPRASGRGNEQFF	TGCGCCAGCAGCCCTCGTGCTAGCGGGAGAGGCAATGAGCAGTTCTTC
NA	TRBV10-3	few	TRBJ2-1	CATNDKGNEQFF	TGTGCCACCAACGATAAGGGCAATGAGCAGTTCTTC
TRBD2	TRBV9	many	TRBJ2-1	CASSVGLAGYNEQFF	TGTGCCAGCAGCGTAGGGCTAGCGGGCTACAATGAGCAGTTCTTC
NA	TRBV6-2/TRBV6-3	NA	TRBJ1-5	CASTGRAENQPQHF	TGTGCCAGCACCGGCCGGGCCGAGAATCAGCCCCAGCATTTT
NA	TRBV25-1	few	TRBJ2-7	CASGDPSRGRGIDHEQYF	TGTGCCAGCGGCGACCCTTCTAGAGGTAGGGGAATCGACCACGAGCAGTACTTC
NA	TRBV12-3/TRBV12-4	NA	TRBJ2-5	CASSFFTPGETQYF	TGTGCCAGCAGTTTCTTTACGCCGGGGGAGACCCAGTACTTC
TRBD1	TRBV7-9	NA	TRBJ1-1	CASSFGTDAFF	TGTGCCAGCAGCTTCGGGACAGACGCTTTCTTT
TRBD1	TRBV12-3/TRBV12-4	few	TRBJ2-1	CASRGQGAFSYNEQFF	TGTGCCAGCAGGGGACAGGGGGCCTTCTCCTACAATGAGCAGTTCTTC
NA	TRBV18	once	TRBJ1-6	CASSPRAGGPDNSPFHF	TGTGCCAGCTCACCGAGAGCCGGGGGTCCGGATAATTCACCCTTCCACTTT
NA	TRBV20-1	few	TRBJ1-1	CSARLRLNTEAFF	TGCAGTGCCCGTCTCCGACTGAACACTGAAGCTTTCTTT
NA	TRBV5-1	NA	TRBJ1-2	CASSNAGTEEGYTF	TGCGCCAGCTCGAACGCCGGGACCGAGGAGGGCTACACCTTC
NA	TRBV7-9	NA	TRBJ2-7	CASSSGTFASYEQYF	TGTGCCAGCAGCTCCGGGACTTTCGCCTCCTACGAGCAGTACTTC
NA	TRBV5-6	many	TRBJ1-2	CASSLSGGYGYTF	TGTGCCAGCAGCTTGTCGGGGGGTTATGGCTACACCTTC
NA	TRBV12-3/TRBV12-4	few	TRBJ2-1	CASSLKGSRNEQFF	TGTGCCAGCAGTTTAAAGGGTTCGAGGAATGAGCAGTTCTTC
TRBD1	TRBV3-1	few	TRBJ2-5	CASSSRTGQETQYF	TGTGCCAGCAGCTCCAGGACAGGCCAAGAGACCCAGTACTTC
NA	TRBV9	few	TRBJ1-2	CASSAVTGPAYGYTF	TGTGCCAGCAGCGCAGTCACGGGACCTGCCTATGGCTACACCTTC
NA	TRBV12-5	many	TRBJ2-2	CASGWDTNTGELFF	TGTGCTAGTGGCTGGGACACCAACACCGGGGAGCTGTTTTTT
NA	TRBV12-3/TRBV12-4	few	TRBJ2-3	CASSLRRGGFSTDTQYF	TGTGCCAGCAGCCTTCGTCGGGGTGGATTTAGCACAGATACGCAGTATTTT
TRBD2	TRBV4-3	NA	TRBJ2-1	CASSARTRGIEQFF	TGCGCCAGCAGCGCCAGGACTAGGGGTATTGAGCAGTTCTTC
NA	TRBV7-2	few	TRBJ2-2	CASSPFGGGTGELFF	TGTGCCAGCAGCCCCTTTGGTGGTGGCACCGGGGAGCTGTTTTTT
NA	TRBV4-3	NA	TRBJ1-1	CASSQPGKENSEAFF	TGCGCCAGCAGCCAGCCTGGGAAGGAGAACTCTGAAGCTTTCTTT